These T cell receptor beta chains were read from a single sample in a study of T cell responses to AZD1222 COVID-19 vaccine. Method: immunoSEQ multiplex PCR; TCRdb's copy keeps in-frame clones and lacks some. This sample has some 150,000 clones, with more than 85% found just once. The sequenced sample was peripheral blood, obtained on day 0 of MenACWY control vaccination. The receptor set was obtained from an adult in good health. CDR3s include the opening cysteine and the closing phenylalanine or tryptophan. Clone size, where shown, is once, few, many, or a class for clones that have expanded.

j_gene: TRBJ1-4
abundance: .
v_gene: TRBV25-1
CDR3aa: CASSSKWGSNEKLFF

j_gene: TRBJ1-1
abundance: once
v_gene: TRBV6-5
CDR3aa: CASSPDRRDLEAFF

j_gene: TRBJ1-2
abundance: .
v_gene: TRBV7-9
CDR3aa: CASSPRGVRGYGYTF

j_gene: TRBJ1-3
abundance: .
v_gene: TRBV6-5
CDR3aa: CASSSPRAHSGNTIYF

j_gene: TRBJ1-1
abundance: .
v_gene: TRBV12-5
CDR3aa: CASGQDRAGGAFF

j_gene: TRBJ2-1
abundance: .
v_gene: TRBV24-1
CDR3aa: CATSDGEGSSYNEQFF

j_gene: TRBJ1-5
abundance: .
v_gene: TRBV19
CDR3aa: CASSIAQYSNQPQHF

j_gene: TRBJ1-1
abundance: once
v_gene: TRBV5-5
CDR3aa: CASSLVAQDTEAFF

j_gene: TRBJ1-6
abundance: .
v_gene: TRBV6-5
CDR3aa: CASSFERTGGSPLHF

j_gene: TRBJ2-3
abundance: .
v_gene: TRBV9
CDR3aa: CASSAGDGRYTDTQYF

j_gene: TRBJ1-2
abundance: .
v_gene: TRBV7-9
CDR3aa: CASSLMAGLYGYTF

j_gene: TRBJ2-7
abundance: once
v_gene: TRBV19
CDR3aa: CASNTGTGGSYEQYF

j_gene: TRBJ2-5
abundance: .
v_gene: TRBV5-6
CDR3aa: CASSFLTGQGEEYF

j_gene: TRBJ2-3
abundance: .
v_gene: TRBV7-3
CDR3aa: CASSYFRLAGDVDTQYF

j_gene: TRBJ2-1
abundance: .
v_gene: TRBV7-3
CDR3aa: CASSSPGTGSYNEQFF

j_gene: TRBJ1-1
abundance: .
v_gene: TRBV7-8
CDR3aa: CASSLAGSYTEAFF

j_gene: TRBJ2-2
abundance: .
v_gene: TRBV29-1
CDR3aa: CSVRGGLAGFTGELFF

j_gene: TRBJ2-3
abundance: .
v_gene: TRBV5-1
CDR3aa: CASSARTDTQYF

j_gene: TRBJ2-2
abundance: once
v_gene: TRBV2
CDR3aa: CASSEDTGELFF

j_gene: TRBJ2-2
abundance: .
v_gene: TRBV6-1
CDR3aa: CASSEMSSYTGELFF